The 10 T cell receptor beta chains below were found in one sample sequenced in a study of T cells in Graves' hyperthyroidism and ophthalmopathy. Amplified TCR beta CDR3 regions derived from RNA transcripts. A set of HTBI primers served as the primers for a first-round RT-PCR of the TCR CDR3. TCRdb redid the calling of the multiplex PCR reads with MiXCR, one entry per CDR3 protein. The sample has 30,000 to 40,000 distinct CDR3 sequences; 52% are singletons. The specimen was blood. Receptors were obtained from a man between 35 and 55 years old with Graves' ophthalmopathy.

This clonotype was picked up a small number of times. Since no conserved phenylalanine or tryptophan closes the CDR3, a read error is the likely cause. The chain has TRBV9 and TRBJ2-6; no definite D call. Trimming shortened V by 2 bases and J by 15 bases, and 0 bases separated the two germline ends. CDR1 and CDR2 from the germline V gene are SGDLS and YYNGEE. This CDR3 is 8 amino acids long. The DNA for the CDR3 is TGTGCCAGCAGCGTCCTGACTAGC. Translating it yields CASSVLTS.

J is TRBJ2-7 and V is TRBV20-1; TRBD1 matches at 8 bases. Germline V gene data show CDR1 as DFQATT and CDR2 as SNEGSKA (reference sequence). The CDR3 totals 21 residues. V shed 6 bases and J 0 bases; nucleotides not matched to a gene: 28. CDR3 loop: CSAEIMTGEIQPQGFSYEQYF. In nucleotides, the CDR3 is TGCAGTGCCGAAATAATGACAGGGGAAATTCAGCCCCAGGGATTCTCCTACGAGCAGTACTTC.

The chain employs TRBV6-1 and TRBJ2-5; 13 positions match TRBD2. After removal of 6 bases from V and 5 bases from J, the junction contained 9 bases not matched to a gene. The CDR3 sequence is 16 residues long. The germline V gene encodes CDR1 MNHNS and CDR2 SASEGT. DNA of the CDR3: TGTGCCAGCAGGTGGGACAGGACTAGCGGGAGTGAGACCCAGTACTTC. Translating gives CASRWDRTSGSETQYF.

On this clonotype itself: At one end, the junction sequence differs from germline, possibly due to a read error. The chain recombines TRBV5-8 with TRBJ2-1; D is undetermined. The CDR3 spans 15 residues. The germline V gene has CDR1 SGHTS and CDR2 YDEGEE. CDR3 coding DNA: TGTGCCAGCAGCTTGGTCTTGGCCACCAACACTGAGCAGGTCTTC. Translating it yields CASSLVLATNTEQVF.

In this sample, this clonotype turned up many times. The gene calls are TRBV19 and TRBJ1-5; D perhaps matches TRBD1 (6 bases). Germline V gene lookup returns CDR1 LNHDA and CDR2 SQIVND (reference sequence). CDR3 length: 15 amino acids. Trimming pared 6 bases from V and 1 base from J, leaving 13 bases between. Here the CDR3 reads CASSFLQGSNQPQHF. The CDR3 region has the DNA TGTGCCAGTAGCTTCTTACAGGGAAGCAATCAGCCCCAGCATTTT.

Ten or more counts support this clonotype. One junction end disagrees with the germline gene, perhaps due to a read error. The CDR3 sequence is CASSYAGTVRF. The CDR3 DNA follows: TGTGCCAGCAGTTACGCCGGGACAGTAAGGTTC. The chain joins TRBV27 to TRBJ2-7; 7 nucleotides align to TRBD1. Germline values: CDR1 MNHEY, CDR2 SMNVEV (reference sequence). The CDR3 totals 11 residues.

This clonotype was seen ten or more times. This rearrangement joins TRBV3-1 to TRBJ2-7; D is uncertain. V lost 4 bases to trimming and J lost 6 bases, with 13 bases between them. This CDR3 is built from 13 residues. Germline-derived CDR1 and CDR2 are LGHDT and YNNKEL (reference sequence). CDR3 sequence reads: CASSRDVSREQYF. CDR3 nucleotides: TGTGCCAGCAGCCGAGACGTGTCCCGCGAGCAGTACTTC.

The sample holds many counts of this clonotype. CDR3 sequence reads: CASSLDGRGNNSPLHF. CDR3 DNA: TGTGCCAGCAGTTTAGACGGCAGGGGAAATAATTCACCCCTCCACTTT. The chain recombines TRBV12-3 or TRBV12-4 with TRBJ1-6; maybe TRBD1 (6 bases). The V end lost 1 base, the J end lost 5 bases, and 12 bases lay between the germline ends. The CDR3 has 16 amino acids.

This chain uses TRBV5-1 with TRBJ1-4, with TRBD1 as a possible D gene (5 bases). Germline CDR1 SGHRS, CDR2 YFSETQ. Trimming removed 0 bases from V and 8 bases from J, with 11 bases in between. This CDR3 spans 14 amino acids. The CDR3, as DNA: TGCGCCAGCAGCTTGGGACAGTTCAGCGAAAAACTGTTTTTT. Protein product: CASSLGQFSEKLFF.

V gene TRBV9 combines with J gene TRBJ2-3, with TRBD2 identical over 14 bases. The ends lost 3 bases at V and 11 bases at J; junction bases unmatched: 11. The CDR3 is 16 residues long. CDR1 and CDR2 (germline): SGDLS, YYNGEE. The CDR3 here is CASSARLAGGQNEQYF. The DNA of the CDR3 is TGTGCCAGCAGCGCCCGACTAGCGGGGGGGCAGAATGAGCAGTATTTT.